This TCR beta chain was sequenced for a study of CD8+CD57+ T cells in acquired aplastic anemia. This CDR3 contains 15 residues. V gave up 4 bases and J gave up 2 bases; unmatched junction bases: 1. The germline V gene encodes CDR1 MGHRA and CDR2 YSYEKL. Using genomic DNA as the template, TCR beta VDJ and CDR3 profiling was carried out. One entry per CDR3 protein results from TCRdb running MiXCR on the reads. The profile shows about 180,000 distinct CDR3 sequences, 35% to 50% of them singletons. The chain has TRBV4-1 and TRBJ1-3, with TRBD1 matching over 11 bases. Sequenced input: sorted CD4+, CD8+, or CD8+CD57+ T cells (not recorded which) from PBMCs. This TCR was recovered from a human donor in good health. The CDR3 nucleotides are TGCGCCAGCAGCCTGGACAGGGGGCCTGGAAACACCATATATTTT. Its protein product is CASSLDRGPGNTIYF.